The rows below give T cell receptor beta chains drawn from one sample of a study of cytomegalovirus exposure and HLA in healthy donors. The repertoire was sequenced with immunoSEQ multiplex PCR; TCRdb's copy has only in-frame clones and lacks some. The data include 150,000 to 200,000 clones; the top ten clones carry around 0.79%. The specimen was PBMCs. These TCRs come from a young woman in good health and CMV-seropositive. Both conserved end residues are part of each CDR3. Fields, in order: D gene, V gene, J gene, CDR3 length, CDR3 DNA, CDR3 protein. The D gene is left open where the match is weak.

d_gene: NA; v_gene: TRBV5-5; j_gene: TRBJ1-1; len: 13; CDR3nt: TGTGCCAGCAGCTTGGGTCTAAACACTGAAGCTTTCTTT; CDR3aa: CASSLGLNTEAFF
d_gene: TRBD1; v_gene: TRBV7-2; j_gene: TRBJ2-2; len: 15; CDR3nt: TGTGCCAGCAGCGTACGGACAGGGCGGACCGGGGAGCTGTTTTTT; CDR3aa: CASSVRTGRTGELFF
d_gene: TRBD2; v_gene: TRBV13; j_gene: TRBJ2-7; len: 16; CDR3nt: TGTGCCAGCAGCTGGGGAGCGGGAGACCCCCAGTACGAGCAGTACTTC; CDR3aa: CASSWGAGDPQYEQYF
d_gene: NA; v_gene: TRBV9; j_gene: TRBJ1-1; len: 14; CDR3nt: TGTGCCAGCAGCGTAGACAGGGCGGACACTGAAGCTTTCTTT; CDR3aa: CASSVDRADTEAFF
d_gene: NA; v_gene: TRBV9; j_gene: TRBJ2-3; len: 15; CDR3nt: TGTGCCAGCAGCGTAGGTCGACAGAGCACAGATACGCAGTATTTT; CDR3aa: CASSVGRQSTDTQYF
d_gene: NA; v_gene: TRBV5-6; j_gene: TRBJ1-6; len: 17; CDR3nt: TGTGCCAGCAGCCTGCAGTCAGGAACCGGTTATAATTCACCCCTCCACTTT; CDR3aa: CASSLQSGTGYNSPLHF
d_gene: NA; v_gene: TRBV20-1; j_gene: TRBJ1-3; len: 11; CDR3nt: TGCAGTGCTAGTAATGGAAACACCATATATTTT; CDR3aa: CSASNGNTIYF
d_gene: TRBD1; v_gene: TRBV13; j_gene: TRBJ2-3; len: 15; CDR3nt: TGTGCCAGCAGCTCGGGACAGGGAGGCACAGATACGCAGTATTTT; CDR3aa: CASSSGQGGTDTQYF
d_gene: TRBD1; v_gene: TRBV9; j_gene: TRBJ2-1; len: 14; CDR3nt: TGTGCCAGCAGCCCGGGACAGGGACTAAATGAGCAGTTCTTC; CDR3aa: CASSPGQGLNEQFF
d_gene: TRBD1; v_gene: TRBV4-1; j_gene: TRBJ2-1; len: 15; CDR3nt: TGCGCCAGCAGCCCCCGACAGGGGGCGGGAAATGAGCAGTTCTTC; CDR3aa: CASSPRQGAGNEQFF
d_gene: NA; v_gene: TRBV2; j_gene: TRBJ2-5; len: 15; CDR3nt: TGTGCCAGCAGTGAAGGCGCGGGCCCGCGGGGGACCCAGTACTTC; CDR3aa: CASSEGAGPRGTQYF
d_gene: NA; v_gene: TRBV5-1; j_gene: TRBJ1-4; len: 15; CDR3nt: TGCGCCAGCAGCTTGGCCCAGGGGTCGGGGGAAAAACTGTTTTTT; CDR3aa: CASSLAQGSGEKLFF
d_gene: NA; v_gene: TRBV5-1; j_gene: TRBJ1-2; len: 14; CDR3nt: TGCGCCAGCAGCCTCCCCCGTCCAGGGGATGGCTACACCTTC; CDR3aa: CASSLPRPGDGYTF
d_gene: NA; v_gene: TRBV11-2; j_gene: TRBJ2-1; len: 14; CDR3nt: TGTGCCAGCAGCTTAGACGGGGGATTCAATGAGCAGTTCTTC; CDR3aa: CASSLDGGFNEQFF
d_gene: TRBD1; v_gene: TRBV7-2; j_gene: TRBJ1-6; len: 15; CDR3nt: TGTGCCAGCAAACTGGACAGGGCTACGAATTCACCCCTCCACTTT; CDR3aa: CASKLDRATNSPLHF
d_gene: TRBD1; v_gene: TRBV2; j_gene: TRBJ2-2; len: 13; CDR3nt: TGTGCCAGCAGTAAGGACAGGGCCGGGGAGCTGTTTTTT; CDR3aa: CASSKDRAGELFF
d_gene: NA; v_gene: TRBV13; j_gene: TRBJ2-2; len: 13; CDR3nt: TGTGCCAGCAGCTCAGGGTTAACCGGGGAGCTGTTTTTT; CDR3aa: CASSSGLTGELFF
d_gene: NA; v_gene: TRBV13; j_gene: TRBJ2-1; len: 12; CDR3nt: TGTGCCAGCAGCCCGGGTACCTTGGAGCAGTTCTTC; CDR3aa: CASSPGTLEQFF
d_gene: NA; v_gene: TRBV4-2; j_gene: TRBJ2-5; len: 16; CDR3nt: TGTGCCAGCAGCCAAGGGACTACCGCAAGCCAAGAGACCCAGTACTTC; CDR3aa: CASSQGTTASQETQYF
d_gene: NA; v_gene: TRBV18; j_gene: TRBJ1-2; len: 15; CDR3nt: TGTGCCAGCTCACCGGCCGTGCGGCTGATACATGGTTACACCTTC; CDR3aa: CASSPAVRLIHGYTF
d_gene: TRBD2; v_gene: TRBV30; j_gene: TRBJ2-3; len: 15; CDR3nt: TGTGCCTGGAAGAGGGGAGCGGGAGAGACAGATACGCAGTATTTT; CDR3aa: CAWKRGAGETDTQYF
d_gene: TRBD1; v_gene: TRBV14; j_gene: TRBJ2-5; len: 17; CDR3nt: TGTGCCAGCAGCTACCATATGATCGGGACCAGGGGGGAGACCCAGTACTTC; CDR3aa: CASSYHMIGTRGETQYF
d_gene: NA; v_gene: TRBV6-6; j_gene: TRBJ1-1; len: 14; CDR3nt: TGTGCCAGCAGTCCGGGACTCACGAACACTGAAGCTTTCTTT; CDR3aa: CASSPGLTNTEAFF
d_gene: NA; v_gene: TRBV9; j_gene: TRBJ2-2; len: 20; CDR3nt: TGTGCCAGCAGCGTAGCTAGTCTTCGGAGGACTTTTATAAACACCGGGGAGCTGTTTTTT; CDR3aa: CASSVASLRRTFINTGELFF
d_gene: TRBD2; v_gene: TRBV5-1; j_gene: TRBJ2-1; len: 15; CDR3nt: TGCGCCAGCAGCCCAAGCGGGAGCTCCTACAATGAGCAGTTCTTC; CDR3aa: CASSPSGSSYNEQFF
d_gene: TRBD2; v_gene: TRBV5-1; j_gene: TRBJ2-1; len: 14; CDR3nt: TGCGCCAGCCCCCCGGGCGGGGGGGGGAATGAGCAGTTCTTC; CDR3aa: CASPPGGGGNEQFF
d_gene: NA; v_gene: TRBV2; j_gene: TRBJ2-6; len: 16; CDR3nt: TGTGCCAGCAGTGTGCGACAGGCGGCGGGGGCCAACGTCCTGACTTTC; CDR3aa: CASSVRQAAGANVLTF
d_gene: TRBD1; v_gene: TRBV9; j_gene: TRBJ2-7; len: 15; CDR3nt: TGTGCCAGCAGCTACCGACAGGGGTTGGGCTACGAGCAGTACTTC; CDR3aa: CASSYRQGLGYEQYF
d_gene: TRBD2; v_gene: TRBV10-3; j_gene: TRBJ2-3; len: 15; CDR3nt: TGTGCCATCAGTGAGAGTAGCGGGGGAGAGGATACGCAGTATTTT; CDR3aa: CAISESSGGEDTQYF
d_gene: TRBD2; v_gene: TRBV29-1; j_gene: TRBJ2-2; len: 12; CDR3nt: TGCAGCTCCGGTGGGGGGGCCGGGGAGCTGTTTTTT; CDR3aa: CSSGGGAGELFF
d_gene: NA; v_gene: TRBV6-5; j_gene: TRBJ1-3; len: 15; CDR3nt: TGTGCCAGCAGCCAACTCCGGGGTTCTGGAAACACCATATATTTT; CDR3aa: CASSQLRGSGNTIYF
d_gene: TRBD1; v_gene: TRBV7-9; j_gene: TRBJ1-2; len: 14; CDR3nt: TGTGCCAGCAGCTTTACAGGGGGGCTCAAAGGCTACACCTTC; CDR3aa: CASSFTGGLKGYTF
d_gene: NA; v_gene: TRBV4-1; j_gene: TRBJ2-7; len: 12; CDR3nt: TGCGCCAGAATCCGGGATCCCTACGAGCAGTACTTC; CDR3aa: CARIRDPYEQYF
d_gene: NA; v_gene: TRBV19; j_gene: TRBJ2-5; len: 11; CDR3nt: TGTGCCAGTAGTACCCGGGGGACCCAGTACTTC; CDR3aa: CASSTRGTQYF
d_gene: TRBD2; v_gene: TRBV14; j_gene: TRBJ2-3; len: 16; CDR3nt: TGTGCCAGCAGCCCTATAGCGGGAGGGCCAGGAGATACGCAGTATTTT; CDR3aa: CASSPIAGGPGDTQYF
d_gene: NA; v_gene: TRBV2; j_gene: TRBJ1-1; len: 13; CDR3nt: TGTGCCAGCAGTCTAGGGAGGAACACTGAAGCTTTCTTT; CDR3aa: CASSLGRNTEAFF
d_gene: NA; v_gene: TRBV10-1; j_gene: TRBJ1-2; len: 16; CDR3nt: TGCGCCAGCAGTCGAGGGGGGGGACGCCTAAGCTATGGCTACACCTTC; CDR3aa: CASSRGGGRLSYGYTF
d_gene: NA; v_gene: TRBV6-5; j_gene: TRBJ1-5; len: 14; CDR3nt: TGTGCCAGCAGTTACTCGCGCGGGAGTCAGCCCCAGCATTTT; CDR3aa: CASSYSRGSQPQHF
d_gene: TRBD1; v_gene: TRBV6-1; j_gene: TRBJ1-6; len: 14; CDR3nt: TGTGCCAGCAGTGAACGGGACAGGGTTTGGTCCCTCCACTTT; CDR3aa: CASSERDRVWSLHF
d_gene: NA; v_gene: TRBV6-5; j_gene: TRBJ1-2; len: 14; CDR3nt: TGTGCCAGCAGTGAACGGCATCGGGTAACGGGCTACACCTTC; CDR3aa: CASSERHRVTGYTF
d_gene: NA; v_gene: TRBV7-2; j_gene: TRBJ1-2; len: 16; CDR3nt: TGTGCCAGCAGCCCCGGGGGGTCCGGAGGGATCCGTGGCTACACCTTT; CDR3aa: CASSPGGSGGIRGYTF
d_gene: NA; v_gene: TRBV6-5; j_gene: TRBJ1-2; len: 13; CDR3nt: TGTGCCAGCAGTTACGCCGGAACGGGGGGCTACACCTTC; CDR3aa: CASSYAGTGGYTF
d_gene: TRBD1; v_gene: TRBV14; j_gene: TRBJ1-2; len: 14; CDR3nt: TGTGCCAGCAGCCAAACAGGGGATGCTCATGGCTACACCTTC; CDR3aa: CASSQTGDAHGYTF
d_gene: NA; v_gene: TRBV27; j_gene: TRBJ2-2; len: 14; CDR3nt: TGTGCCAGCAGTTTCGAGGTGAACACCGGGGAGCTGTTTTTT; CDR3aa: CASSFEVNTGELFF
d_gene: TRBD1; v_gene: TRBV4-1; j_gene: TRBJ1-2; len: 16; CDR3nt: TGCGCCAGCAGCCTCGGACAGGGAGAGAACAACTATGGCTACACCTTC; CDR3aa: CASSLGQGENNYGYTF
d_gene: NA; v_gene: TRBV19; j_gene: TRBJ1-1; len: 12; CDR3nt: TGTGCCAGTAGGGACTTCGACACTGAAGCTTTCTTT; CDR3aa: CASRDFDTEAFF
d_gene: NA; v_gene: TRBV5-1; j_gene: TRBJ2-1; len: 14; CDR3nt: TGCGCCAGCAGCTTGGGAGGGTCCTACAATGAGCAGTTCTTC; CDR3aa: CASSLGGSYNEQFF
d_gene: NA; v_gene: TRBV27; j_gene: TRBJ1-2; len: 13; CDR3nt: TGTGCCAGCAGTTCCTCGTTAGGCGGCGGCTACACCTTC; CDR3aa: CASSSSLGGGYTF
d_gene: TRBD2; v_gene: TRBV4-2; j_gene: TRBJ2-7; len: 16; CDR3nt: TGTGCCAGCAGCCAAGATCCGCGGGGGGCCGAGTACGAGCAGTACTTC; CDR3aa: CASSQDPRGAEYEQYF
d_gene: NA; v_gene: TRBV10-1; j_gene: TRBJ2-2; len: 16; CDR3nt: TGCGCCAGCAGTGGAGGCCCGCTGAGGGCAACCGGGGAGCTGTTTTTT; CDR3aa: CASSGGPLRATGELFF
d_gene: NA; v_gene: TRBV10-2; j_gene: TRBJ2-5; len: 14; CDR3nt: TGCGCCAGCAGTGAGGCGGGCCTCCAAGAGACCCAGTACTTC; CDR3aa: CASSEAGLQETQYF
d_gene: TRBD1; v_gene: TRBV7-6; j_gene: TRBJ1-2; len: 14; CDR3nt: TGTGCCAGCAGCTTAGCGTTGGGACAGTATGGCTACACCTTC; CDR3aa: CASSLALGQYGYTF
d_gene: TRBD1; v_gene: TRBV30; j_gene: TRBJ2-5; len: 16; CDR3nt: TGTGCCTGGACCGGTGGGGAGACAGGGTCAAGAAGGGAGCAGTACTTC; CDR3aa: CAWTGGETGSRREQYF